The present entry profiles one T cell receptor beta chain with its context. This sample was taken from a study of OX40 agonist ivuxolimab in advanced cancers. V lost 5 bases to trimming and J lost 2 bases, with 0 bases between them. This CDR3 has 10 residues. Germline CDR1 and CDR2: SEHNR and FQNEAQ (reference sequence). Repertoires were generated with immunoSEQ multiplex PCR, while TCRdb's copy carries only in-frame clones and drops some. The sample has tens of thousands of clones; around 87% are singletons. The chain links TRBV7-9 to TRBJ2-5, with D unclear. Sequenced here: CD4+ or CD8+ T cells sorted from blood, sampled in a trial of the OX40 agonist ivuxolimab. The sequence derives from an adult with an advanced solid tumor such as melanoma, head and neck, liver or kidney cancer. The CDR3 loop is CASSQETQYF. In DNA, the CDR3 is TGTGCCAGCAGCCAAGAGACCCAGTACTTC.